This is a list of T cell receptor beta chains from one sample in a study of T cell responses to AZD1222 COVID-19 vaccine. Assay: immunoSEQ multiplex PCR; the TCRdb copy retains only in-frame clones and omits some. The sample lists under 200,000 clones, roughly 92% occurring once. Here the sequenced sample was peripheral blood, taken 28 days after the second dose of the MenACWY control vaccine. These receptors were collected from an adult who received the MenACWY meningococcal vaccine as a control. Each CDR3 is given with its conserved first and last residue. Each record gives: J gene, V gene, D gene, CDR3 DNA, CDR3 protein. The D gene is left open where the match is weak.

j_call: TRBJ1-1; v_call: TRBV19; d_call: .; cdr3_nt: TGTGCCAGTAGTATTGGAGGGGTCACTGAAGCTTTCTTT; cdr3_aa: CASSIGGVTEAFF
j_call: TRBJ1-3; v_call: TRBV30; d_call: TRBD1; cdr3_nt: TGTGCCTGGACCACAGGGGGCTCTGGAAACACCATATATTTT; cdr3_aa: CAWTTGGSGNTIYF
j_call: TRBJ2-6; v_call: TRBV5-1; d_call: .; cdr3_nt: TGCGCCAGCAGCTCCGAACAGGGCAAAGCCGGGGCCAACGTCCTGACTTTC; cdr3_aa: CASSSEQGKAGANVLTF
j_call: TRBJ1-2; v_call: TRBV7-2; d_call: .; cdr3_nt: TGTGCCAGTAGTATGGACACTTATGGCTACACCTTC; cdr3_aa: CASSMDTYGYTF
j_call: TRBJ2-7; v_call: TRBV5-1; d_call: .; cdr3_nt: TGCGCCAGCAGCTTGTCTCGCTACGAGCAGTACTTC; cdr3_aa: CASSLSRYEQYF
j_call: TRBJ2-1; v_call: TRBV6-6; d_call: TRBD2; cdr3_nt: TGTGCCAGCAGGCCAAGGGGAGCGGGAGAGGGGAATGAGCAGTTCTTC; cdr3_aa: CASRPRGAGEGNEQFF
j_call: TRBJ2-2; v_call: TRBV18; d_call: .; cdr3_nt: TGTGCCAGCTCACCTTCTTCCCAAGGCGGGGAGCTGTTTTTT; cdr3_aa: CASSPSSQGGELFF
j_call: TRBJ1-3; v_call: TRBV28; d_call: .; cdr3_nt: TGTGCCAGCAGCCCCGGGGGGGCGGTAGATGGAAACACCATATATTTT; cdr3_aa: CASSPGGAVDGNTIYF
j_call: TRBJ2-7; v_call: TRBV6-5; d_call: .; cdr3_nt: TGTGCCAGCAGGGATCCCTACGAGCAGTACTTC; cdr3_aa: CASRDPYEQYF
j_call: TRBJ2-1; v_call: TRBV6-5; d_call: .; cdr3_nt: TGTGCCAGCAGTCCCCGGAGGGCCCCCTACAATGAGCAGTTCTTC; cdr3_aa: CASSPRRAPYNEQFF
j_call: TRBJ2-1; v_call: TRBV6-6; d_call: .; cdr3_nt: TGTGCCAGCAGAACCGGGACCCTCGGGGATGAGCAGTTCTTC; cdr3_aa: CASRTGTLGDEQFF
j_call: TRBJ2-1; v_call: TRBV6-2/TRBV6-3; d_call: .; cdr3_nt: TGTGCCAGCAGTTACTCCGCGGACTCCTACAATGAGCAGTTCTTC; cdr3_aa: CASSYSADSYNEQFF
j_call: TRBJ1-1; v_call: TRBV7-3; d_call: .; cdr3_nt: TGTGCCAGCAGCTTAAACGGGGGGCGCGGTGCTGAAGCTTTCTTT; cdr3_aa: CASSLNGGRGAEAFF
j_call: TRBJ1-1; v_call: TRBV5-1; d_call: .; cdr3_nt: TGCGCCAGCAGCATCGGACAACCCGGGGGCACTGAAGCTTTCTTT; cdr3_aa: CASSIGQPGGTEAFF
j_call: TRBJ1-4; v_call: TRBV7-2; d_call: TRBD1; cdr3_nt: TGTGCCAGCAGCTTAGGGGGACAGGGGACTGAAAAACTGTTTTTT; cdr3_aa: CASSLGGQGTEKLFF
j_call: TRBJ1-5; v_call: TRBV19; d_call: .; cdr3_nt: TGTGCCAGTAGTATCTGGGGAACTGGGACCCAGCATTTT; cdr3_aa: CASSIWGTGTQHF
j_call: TRBJ1-2; v_call: TRBV5-1; d_call: .; cdr3_nt: TGCGCCAGCAGCTTGGGGGTTGGCTATGGCTACACCTTC; cdr3_aa: CASSLGVGYGYTF
j_call: TRBJ2-2; v_call: TRBV5-4; d_call: .; cdr3_nt: TGTGCCAGCAGCTTGGTACCGGGGGAGCTGTTTTTT; cdr3_aa: CASSLVPGELFF
j_call: TRBJ2-1; v_call: TRBV19; d_call: .; cdr3_nt: TGTGCCAGTAGTTGGTCTACTGTGCAGTTCTTC; cdr3_aa: CASSWSTVQFF
j_call: TRBJ2-7; v_call: TRBV24-1; d_call: .; cdr3_nt: TGTGCCACCAGTGACCCCCTAAGCGAGCAGTACTTC; cdr3_aa: CATSDPLSEQYF
j_call: TRBJ2-1; v_call: TRBV4-1; d_call: TRBD2; cdr3_nt: TGCGCCAGCAGCCACTCAGGACTAGCGGATGACAATGAGCAGTTCTTC; cdr3_aa: CASSHSGLADDNEQFF
j_call: TRBJ2-2; v_call: TRBV25-1; d_call: TRBD1; cdr3_nt: TGTGCCAGTCGACAGGGGTGGGAGCTGTTTTTT; cdr3_aa: CASRQGWELFF
j_call: TRBJ1-5; v_call: TRBV3-1/TRBV3-2; d_call: .; cdr3_nt: TGTGCCAGCAGCCAATGGGGGGGCCAGGATCAGCCCCAGCATTTT; cdr3_aa: CASSQWGGQDQPQHF
j_call: TRBJ2-3; v_call: TRBV19; d_call: .; cdr3_nt: TGTGCCAGTTTGACTAGGGGGAGAACGGCACATGATACGCAGTATTTT; cdr3_aa: CASLTRGRTAHDTQYF
j_call: TRBJ2-3; v_call: TRBV18; d_call: .; cdr3_nt: TGTGCCAGCTCCCCAGTGCTCTCCCGAGCTACGCAGTATTTT; cdr3_aa: CASSPVLSRATQYF